Each of the 22 T cell receptor beta chains below was sequenced from the same sample in a study of blood T cell repertoires in COVID-19. Method: immunoSEQ multiplex PCR; TCRdb's copy keeps in-frame clones and lacks some. The sample records 52,000 or so clones, around nine tenths being singletons. The sequencing input was peripheral blood. All receptors come from a man aged 50-60 years with acute or convalescent COVID-19.

CDR3 in amino acids: CASSLRGGMNTEAFF. In DNA, the CDR3 is TGTGCCAGCAGCTTAAGGGGGGGCATGAACACTGAAGCTTTCTTT. The V and J genes are TRBV7-9 and TRBJ1-1, with D possibly being TRBD1 (6 bases). Germline CDR1 is SEHNR and CDR2 is FQNEAQ (reference sequence). The V and J ends lost 2 bases and 0 bases respectively, with 10 bases between them. The CDR3 loop spans 15 amino acids. Full variable domain (remainder filled in from reference TRBV7-9 and TRBJ1-1): DTGVSQNPRHKITKRGQNVTFRCDPISEHNRLYWYRQTLGQGPEFLTYFQNEAQLEKSRLLSDRFSAERPKGSFSTLEIQRTEQGDSAMYLCASSLRGGMNTEAFFGQGTRLTVV.

This chain links TRBV27 with TRBJ1-4; D remains ambiguous. Trimming pared 3 bases from V and 4 bases from J, leaving 12 bases between. The CDR3 sequence is 15 residues long. Germline assignment: CDR1 MNHEY and CDR2 SMNVEV (reference sequence). Written as DNA, the CDR3 is TGTGCCAGCAGTTTCGGCGCGGGTAGTAATGAAAAACTGTTTTTT. It translates to CASSFGAGSNEKLFF.

J is TRBJ2-2 and V is TRBV6-4; weak D call: TRBD2 (6 bases). The CDR3 is 19 residues long. Trimming took 0 bases from V and 0 from J, leaving 17 bases between them. Germline lookup yields CDR1 MRHNA and CDR2 SNTAGT. The CDR3 spells CASSDSKASEPSNTGELFF. CDR3 sequence (DNA): TGTGCCAGCAGTGACTCGAAAGCTAGCGAACCTTCGAACACCGGGGAGCTGTTTTTT.

The chain carries TRBV4-3 and TRBJ2-3; 8 bases agree with TRBD2. The CDR3 is 15 amino acids. CDR1 is LGHNA, CDR2 YSLEER, per germline. V trimming: 1 base; J trimming: 7 bases; junction bases outside the gene matches: 7. The CDR3 DNA reads as TGCGCCAGCAGCCAAGTGGGACTAGATTTACATACGCAGTATTTT. Amino acid sequence: CASSQVGLDLHTQYF.

The chain couples TRBV27 to TRBJ1-6; no clear D gene. The germline V gene has CDR1 MNHEY and CDR2 SMNVEV (reference sequence). V was trimmed by 6 bases and J by 7 bases, leaving 19 bases between them. CDR3 length: 16 residues. The CDR3: CASRTTTGGPNSPLHF. The CDR3 nucleotides are TGTGCCAGCAGAACTACAACCGGTGGCCCGAATTCACCCCTCCACTTT.

The gene calls are TRBV12-3 or TRBV12-4 and TRBJ2-3; D not resolved. The CDR3 runs 12 residues. Between the trimmed V and J ends, which lost 8 bases and 9 bases, there was a span of 15 bases. The CDR3 is CASQSSGWTQYF. CDR3 nucleotides: TGTGCCAGCCAATCATCGGGTTGGACGCAGTATTTT.

This chain connects TRBV19 to TRBJ2-1, with 12 bases fitting TRBD2. Per germline, CDR1 LNHDA and CDR2 SQIVND (reference sequence). The CDR3 has 20 amino acids. V trimming: 5 bases; J trimming: 0 bases; junction bases outside the gene matches: 14. CDR3 bases: TGTGCCAGTAGTCCCCCGCCGGGACTAGCGGGTTCAAGCTCCTACAATGAGCAGTTCTTC. Protein product: CASSPPPGLAGSSSYNEQFF.

The chain has TRBV6-2 or TRBV6-3 and TRBJ2-5; 8 nucleotides line up with TRBD1. There are 14 residues in the CDR3. V gave up 6 bases and J gave up 6 bases; unmatched junction bases: 9. Germline assignment: CDR1 MNHEY and CDR2 SVGEGT. CDR3 nucleotide sequence: TGTGCCAGCAGCCCTGGACAGGGTAGCAAGACCCAGTACTTC. Its translation is CASSPGQGSKTQYF.

V and J are TRBV11-2 and TRBJ2-5, with 15 bases identical to TRBD2. Germline CDR1 and CDR2: SGHAT and FQNNGV. CDR3 length equals 17 residues. V was clipped by 1 base and J by 5 bases; unmatched bases: 5. CDR3 sequence reads: CASSLGTSGRALETQYF. Written as DNA, the CDR3 is TGTGCCAGCAGCTTAGGGACTAGCGGGAGGGCCTTGGAGACCCAGTACTTC.

The genes are TRBV24-1 and TRBJ1-2; no clear D gene. Trimming took off 3 bases at V and 4 bases at J, with 14 bases between the two ends. Germline CDR1 reads KGHDR; CDR2 reads SFDVKD. This CDR3 contains 15 residues. CDR3 amino acids: CATSDRNSHVYGYTF. For the CDR3, the DNA is TGTGCCACCAGTGATCGAAACAGCCACGTCTATGGCTACACCTTC.

The chain is built from TRBV29-1 and TRBJ2-1; 8 bases map to TRBD2. The CDR3 extends over 13 amino acids. V lost 7 bases, J lost 5 bases, and 7 bases stayed unmatched. Germline values: CDR1 SQVTM, CDR2 ANQGSEA. The CDR3 sequence is CSARLARNNEQFF. CDR3 nucleotides: TGCAGCGCACGACTAGCGCGGAACAATGAGCAGTTCTTC.

The chain links TRBV5-1 to TRBJ1-2; 12 bases match TRBD1. The junction had 20 bases not matched to a gene; V was cut back by 3 bases and J by 8 bases. The CDR3 spans 19 residues. Germline values: CDR1 SGHRS, CDR2 YFSETQ. Here the CDR3 reads CASSSDNSGTGGVGYGYTF. The CDR3 DNA follows: TGCGCCAGCAGCTCGGATAATTCCGGGACAGGGGGCGTTGGATACGGCTACACCTTC.

This clone has just one count. The J gene is TRBJ2-2, the V gene TRBV11-2; 9 positions agree with TRBD1. Germline assignment: CDR1 SGHAT and CDR2 FQNNGV. The CDR3 is made up of 14 amino acids. Unmatched junction bases numbered 1, after V lost 2 bases and J lost 6 bases. The CDR3: CASSLRQGAGELFF. In DNA form, the CDR3 reads TGTGCCAGCAGCTTACGACAGGGGGCCGGGGAGCTGTTTTTT.

The chain joins TRBV5-1 to TRBJ1-4, with 10 positions matching TRBD1. The trim removed 4 bases at V and 5 bases at J, leaving 5 bases unmatched. CDR3 size: 15 residues. CDR1 SGHRS and CDR2 YFSETQ come from the germline V gene. The CDR3: CASSVRQGANEKLFF. The CDR3, as DNA: TGCGCCAGCAGCGTTCGACAGGGGGCGAATGAAAAACTGTTTTTT.

The chain combines TRBV3-1 (or the pseudogene TRBV3-2) with TRBJ2-2; the D gene is possibly TRBD2 (5 bases). CDR1 and CDR2 from the germline V gene are LGHDT and YNNKEL (reference sequence). V lost 3 bases, J lost 5 bases, and 16 bases lay in between. This CDR3 contains 16 residues. The CDR3 region has the DNA TGTGCCAGCAGCCAGCCGGACTTAAGATTGACCGGGGAGCTGTTTTTT. Translating gives CASSQPDLRLTGELFF.

V usage is TRBV6-6 and J usage is TRBJ2-7; a weak D match, TRBD2 (5 bases). There are 16 residues in the CDR3. Germline values: CDR1 MNHNY, CDR2 SVGAGI (reference sequence). With 2 bases removed from V and 0 bases from J, the gap between germline ends came to 14 bases. The CDR3 sequence is CASSYRGDVFSYEQYF. The CDR3 coding sequence is TGTGCCAGCAGTTACCGGGGAGACGTTTTCTCCTACGAGCAGTACTTC.

This chain joins TRBV7-9 and TRBJ1-5; the match to TRBD1 covers 9 bases. The CDR3 loop spans 15 amino acids. Losses at the gene ends were 1 base for V and 5 bases for J; bases not matched to a gene: 3. Germline V lookup: CDR1 SEHNR, CDR2 FQNEAQ (reference sequence). CDR3 in DNA: TGTGCCAGCAGCTTAGTGGGACAGGGAGATCAGCCCCAGCATTTT. Amino acids: CASSLVGQGDQPQHF.

The gene calls are TRBV6-1 and TRBJ2-7; possible D gene TRBD1, 6 bases. Germline V gene sequence: CDR1 MNHNS, CDR2 SASEGT. The CDR3 totals 14 residues. V was trimmed by 7 bases and J by 2 bases, leaving 15 bases between them. DNA for the CDR3: TGTGCCAGCATCGCCGGGACAACGACCTACGAGCAGTACTTC. The encoded protein is CASIAGTTTYEQYF.

V is TRBV19 and J is TRBJ2-5; TRBD1 matches 7 bases. Germline V CDR1 and CDR2: LNHDA, SQIVND (reference sequence). This CDR3 has 13 amino acids. DNA of the CDR3: TGTGCTTCAAAAACAGGGGCTTCGGAGACCCAGTACTTC. Amino acid sequence: CASKTGASETQYF.

The CDR3 loop is CASSLDRSQPQHF. DNA of the CDR3: TGCGCCAGCAGCTTGGACAGGAGTCAGCCCCAGCATTTT. V is TRBV5-1 and J is TRBJ1-5, with TRBD1 as a possible D gene (5 bases). In germline, CDR1 is SGHRS, CDR2 YFSETQ. The CDR3 sequence is 13 residues long. V lost 0 bases, J lost 6 bases, and 7 bases lay in between.

J is TRBJ2-7 and V is TRBV20-1; D remains unclear. CDR3 length: 13 residues. The germline V gene has CDR1 DFQATT and CDR2 SNEGSKA (reference sequence). Trimming took 3 bases from V and 3 from J, leaving 12 bases between them. CDR3 region: CSASRENRYEQYF. The CDR3 DNA is TGCAGTGCTAGTAGAGAGAACCGCTACGAGCAGTACTTC.

The chain uses TRBV3-1 (or the pseudogene TRBV3-2) and TRBJ2-2; 14 bases fit TRBD2. The CDR3 sequence is 17 residues long. V was clipped by 4 bases and J by 4 bases; unmatched bases: 5. Germline V gives CDR1 LGHDT, CDR2 YNNKEL (reference sequence). The CDR3 coding sequence is TGTGCCAGCAGCCCTCAGACTAGCGGGAGGGCCACCGGGGAGCTGTTTTTT. Encoded protein: CASSPQTSGRATGELFF.